This T cell receptor (beta chain) was identified during a study of shared clonotypes between healthy human individuals. Across the whole study: A donor's plate count was three for CD4 naive and three for CD4 memory; CD8 naive had two and CD8 memory one.

In the sorted-subset replicate PCRs, approximately 200 ng DNA, around 30,000 T cell genomes, was used. The protocol was immunoSEQ multiplex PCR, while the TCRdb copy is restricted to in-frame clones and leaves out a portion. The sample consists of roughly 2 million clones, about 94% of them appearing once. Germline V gene data show CDR1 as MDHEN and CDR2 as SYDVKM. CDR3 length: 15 amino acids. Trimming pared 5 bases from V and 2 bases from J, leaving 13 bases between. This sequence originates from a man younger than 35 in good health. Source material: naive CD4+ T cells sorted from blood. Stated subset: CD45RA+ positively selected. This chain joins TRBV28 and TRBJ1-5; D is possibly TRBD1 (5 bases). The CDR3 region has the DNA TGTGCCAGCAGTGGGAGGAAACAGGGCAATCAGCCCCAGCATTTT. Its protein product is CASSGRKQGNQPQHF. The whole variable domain, filled in from reference TRBV28 and TRBJ1-5, reads DVKVTQSSRYLVKRTGEKVFLECVQDMDHENMFWYRQDPGLGLRLIYFSYDVKMKEKGDIPEGYSVSREKKERFSLILESASTNQTSMYLCASSGRKQGNQPQHFGDGTRLSIL.